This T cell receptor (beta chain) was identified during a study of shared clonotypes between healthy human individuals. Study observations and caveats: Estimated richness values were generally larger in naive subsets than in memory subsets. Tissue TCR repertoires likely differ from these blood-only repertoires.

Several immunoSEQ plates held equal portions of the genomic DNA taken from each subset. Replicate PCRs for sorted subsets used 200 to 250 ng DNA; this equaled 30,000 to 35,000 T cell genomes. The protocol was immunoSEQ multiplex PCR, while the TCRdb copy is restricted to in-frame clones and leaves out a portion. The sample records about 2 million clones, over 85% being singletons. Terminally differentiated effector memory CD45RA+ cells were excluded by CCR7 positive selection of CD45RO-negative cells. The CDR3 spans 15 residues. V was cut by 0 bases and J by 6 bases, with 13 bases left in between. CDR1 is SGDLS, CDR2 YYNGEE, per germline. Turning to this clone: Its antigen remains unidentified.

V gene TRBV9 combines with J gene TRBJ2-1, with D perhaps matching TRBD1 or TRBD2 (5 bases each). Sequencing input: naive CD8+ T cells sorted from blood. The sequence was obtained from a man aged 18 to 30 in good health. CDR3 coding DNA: TGTGCCAGCAGCGTAGAATCGTGGGACCCCAATGAGCAGTTCTTC. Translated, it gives CASSVESWDPNEQFF.